A selection of T cell receptor beta chains follows, all from one sample in a study of cytomegalovirus exposure and HLA in healthy donors. Profiled with immunoSEQ multiplex PCR; TCRdb holds only in-frame clones, not every one. Here the sample spans over 130,000 clones, 75% to 90% being singletons. The sample consisted of PBMCs. These receptors originate from a female donor in good health and CMV-seronegative. The CDR3 runs from the conserved cysteine through the conserved F or W. Fields, in order: clone size, V gene, D gene, J gene, CDR3 DNA, CDR3 protein. A D gene is named only where the DNA matches it firmly. Clone size, where shown, is once, few, many, or a class for clones that have expanded.

clone size: .; V gene: TRBV10-1; D gene: .; J gene: TRBJ2-7; CDR3 DNA: TGCGCCAGCAGTGAGTCAGAGGGGAGGTACGAGCAGTACTTC; CDR3 protein: CASSESEGRYEQYF
clone size: few; V gene: TRBV5-4; D gene: .; J gene: TRBJ2-5; CDR3 DNA: TGTGCCAGCAGCTCCCGACAGGCGAGTAGGGAGACCCAGTACTTC; CDR3 protein: CASSSRQASRETQYF
clone size: .; V gene: TRBV29-1; D gene: TRBD2; J gene: TRBJ2-7; CDR3 DNA: TGCAGCGCCTTGGGACTAGCGGGAACCTACGAGCAGTACTTC; CDR3 protein: CSALGLAGTYEQYF
clone size: .; V gene: TRBV27; D gene: .; J gene: TRBJ2-7; CDR3 DNA: TGTGCCAGCAGGACGCGGGAAAGGGGCGAGCAGTACTTC; CDR3 protein: CASRTRERGEQYF
clone size: .; V gene: TRBV5-1; D gene: .; J gene: TRBJ2-3; CDR3 DNA: TGCGCCAGCAGCTTCGCCCACTCGGGGTCAGATACGCAGTATTTT; CDR3 protein: CASSFAHSGSDTQYF
clone size: .; V gene: TRBV18; D gene: TRBD2; J gene: TRBJ2-7; CDR3 DNA: TGTGCCAGCTCACCACCTTTCGCGTACAGTGGCGGGAGCTCCTACGAGCAGTACTTC; CDR3 protein: CASSPPFAYSGGSSYEQYF
clone size: .; V gene: TRBV27; D gene: TRBD1; J gene: TRBJ1-3; CDR3 DNA: TGTGCCAGCAGTCCAATGGGACAGCTGGAAAACACCATATATTTT; CDR3 protein: CASSPMGQLENTIYF
clone size: .; V gene: TRBV6-5; D gene: TRBD1; J gene: TRBJ1-1; CDR3 DNA: TGTGCCAGCAGACAGGGGGCGTCTGAAGCTTTCTTT; CDR3 protein: CASRQGASEAFF
clone size: once; V gene: TRBV5-1; D gene: TRBD1; J gene: TRBJ2-1; CDR3 DNA: TGCGCCAGCAGCTCCGGGACAGGATCCTACAATGAGCAGTTCTTC; CDR3 protein: CASSSGTGSYNEQFF
clone size: .; V gene: TRBV14; D gene: TRBD2; J gene: TRBJ2-3; CDR3 DNA: TGTGCCAGCAGCCGAACGACTAGCGGGAGGTGGGATACGCAGTATTTT; CDR3 protein: CASSRTTSGRWDTQYF
clone size: .; V gene: TRBV5-6; D gene: .; J gene: TRBJ1-1; CDR3 DNA: TGTGCCAGCACCCTTGGAGGGCCCAACACTGAAGCTTTCTTT; CDR3 protein: CASTLGGPNTEAFF
clone size: .; V gene: TRBV2; D gene: .; J gene: TRBJ1-2; CDR3 DNA: TGTGCCAGCAGTGAGCAGATCTATGGCTACACCTTC; CDR3 protein: CASSEQIYGYTF
clone size: .; V gene: TRBV15; D gene: TRBD2; J gene: TRBJ2-7; CDR3 DNA: TGTGCCACCAGCAGGGAAAGCCCGGGACTAGTCCCCTACGAGCAGTACTTC; CDR3 protein: CATSRESPGLVPYEQYF
clone size: .; V gene: TRBV6-1; D gene: .; J gene: TRBJ1-5; CDR3 DNA: TGTGCCAGCAGTGAAACCAGGGGAACTTGGCAGCCCCAGCATTTT; CDR3 protein: CASSETRGTWQPQHF
clone size: .; V gene: TRBV15; D gene: .; J gene: TRBJ2-7; CDR3 DNA: TGTGCCACCAGCAGAGATAGCCCTCAAGGGCAGGGAGGGGGTCGGTACTTC; CDR3 protein: CATSRDSPQGQGGGRYF
clone size: once; V gene: TRBV6-5; D gene: .; J gene: TRBJ2-7; CDR3 DNA: TGTGCCAGCAGTGATCTCCGAGGGCAGTACTTC; CDR3 protein: CASSDLRGQYF
clone size: .; V gene: TRBV13; D gene: TRBD1; J gene: TRBJ1-2; CDR3 DNA: TGTGCCAGCAGCCCGGGGGACAGGGACTACACCTTC; CDR3 protein: CASSPGDRDYTF